A single sample gave rise to the 27 T cell receptor beta chains below, sequenced in a study of T cell changes during pregnancy in multiple sclerosis. Some clones are missing from TCRdb's copy, which holds only in-frame ones; the method was immunoSEQ multiplex PCR. Among 90,000 to 100,000 clones listed, roughly 93% were seen once. The sample consisted of peripheral blood, taken in the first trimester of pregnancy. Every receptor here comes from a female donor with multiple sclerosis, enrolled in a pregnancy study.

The gene calls are TRBV13 and TRBJ2-7; TRBD1 aligns across 11 bases. Per the germline V gene, CDR1 is PRHDT and CDR2 is FYEKMQ (reference sequence). J lost 2 bases, V lost 3 bases, and 0 bases had no gene match. The CDR3 extends over 14 amino acids. CDR3 amino acids: CASSLGQGAYEQYF. CDR3 nucleotide sequence: TGTGCCAGCAGCTTGGGACAGGGGGCCTACGAGCAGTACTTC.

This chain links TRBV11-2 with TRBJ2-7; tentative D call: TRBD1 (6 bases). CDR1 is SGHAT and CDR2 is FQNNGV in the germline V gene. The V gene lost 2 bases and the J gene lost 6 bases, with 11 bases spanning the gap. This CDR3 region has 13 residues. This CDR3 reads CASSLKGHPEQYF. In DNA form, the CDR3 reads TGTGCCAGCAGCTTAAAGGGACACCCCGAGCAGTACTTC.

This chain connects TRBV10-2 to TRBJ2-5; TRBD2 matches at 8 bases. This CDR3 spans 14 amino acids. V lost 6 bases to trimming and J lost 1 base; unmatched junction nucleotides: 4. Germline CDR1 reads WSHSY; CDR2 reads SAAADI. The CDR3 sequence is CASSVGLAQETQYF. The CDR3 DNA follows: TGCGCCAGCAGCGTCGGACTAGCCCAAGAGACCCAGTACTTC.

This chain joins TRBV7-6 and TRBJ2-1; TRBD2 might be the D (5 bases). Germline V gives CDR1 SGHVS, CDR2 FNYEAQ. The CDR3 extends over 13 amino acids. With 5 bases removed from V and 1 base from J, the gap between germline ends came to 6 bases. The CDR3 nucleotides read TGTGCCAGCAGCCGCGGGTCCTACAATGAGCAGTTCTTC. This sequence encodes CASSRGSYNEQFF.

J is TRBJ1-2 and V is TRBV5-6, with 7 bases lining up with TRBD1. Germline lookup yields CDR1 SGHDT and CDR2 YYEEEE. The CDR3 runs 17 residues. V lost 3 bases and J lost 4; bases outside the gene matches: 15. The CDR3 sequence is CASSSLIQGTPVYGYTF. In DNA, the CDR3 is TGTGCCAGCAGCTCGCTCATACAGGGGACCCCGGTCTATGGCTACACCTTC. Drawing the rest from reference TRBV5-6 and TRBJ1-2, the complete variable domain is DAGVTQSPTHLIKTRGQQVTLRCSPKSGHDTVSWYQQALGQGPQFIFQYYEEEERQRGNFPDRFSGHQFPNYSSELNVNALLLGDSALYLCASSSLIQGTPVYGYTFGSGTRLTVV.

This chain uses TRBV6-6 with TRBJ1-2, with D perhaps matching TRBD1 (5 bases). From germline, CDR1 is MNHNY and CDR2 SVGAGI (reference sequence). The ends were cut back, 1 base at V and 3 bases at J, with 12 bases in the middle. The CDR3 runs to 15 residues. This chain's CDR3 is CASSYFPTEDYGYTF. Here the CDR3 DNA reads TGTGCCAGCAGTTACTTTCCGACAGAAGACTATGGCTACACCTTC.

V usage is TRBV5-4 and J usage is TRBJ1-2; D is possibly TRBD1 (6 bases). CDR1 is SGHNT, CDR2 YYREEE, per germline (reference sequence). The CDR3 loop spans 16 amino acids. Trimming removed 2 bases from V and 8 bases from J, with 22 bases in between. DNA of the CDR3: TGTGCCAGCAGCTTCCCGAACAGACAGGATGGGTCCGGCTACACCTTC. This codes for CASSFPNRQDGSGYTF.

The chain uses TRBV13 and TRBJ2-3; 9 bases line up with TRBD2. J gave up 5 bases and V 0 bases, and 18 bases lay outside the gene matches. Germline V CDR1 and CDR2: PRHDT, FYEKMQ (reference sequence). This CDR3 is 20 amino acids long. CDR3 in amino acids: CASSLGDGVAGGLLGDTQYF. The DNA of the CDR3 is TGTGCCAGCAGCTTAGGGGACGGAGTTGCGGGGGGGCTTCTGGGAGATACGCAGTATTTT. Drawing the rest from reference TRBV13 and TRBJ2-3, the complete variable domain is AAGVIQSPRHLIKEKRETATLKCYPIPRHDTVYWYQQGPGQDPQFLISFYEKMQSDKGSIPDRFSAQQFSDYHSELNMSSLELGDSALYFCASSLGDGVAGGLLGDTQYFGPGTRLTVL.

The chain has TRBV11-3 and TRBJ2-6, with D unresolved. The CDR3 totals 18 residues. Germline CDR1 SGHNT, CDR2 YENEEA. Trimming removed 4 bases from V and 5 bases from J, with 21 bases in between. The chain's CDR3 is CASSYATSRQSRANVLTF. The CDR3 DNA sequence: TGTGCCAGCAGCTATGCCACATCTCGACAAAGTCGGGCCAACGTCCTGACTTTC.

This chain connects TRBV9 to TRBJ1-2; tentatively, D is TRBD1 (6 bases). Trimming took off 4 bases at V and 4 bases at J, with 17 bases between the two ends. This CDR3 contains 15 residues. From germline, CDR1 is SGDLS and CDR2 YYNGEE. CDR3 sequence (DNA): TGTGCCAGCAGCTCCGGGGGGGGCTCGGCCTATGGCTACACCTTC. Translated: CASSSGGGSAYGYTF.

This rearrangement joins TRBV28 to TRBJ2-7; D call uncertain. The CDR3 consists of 15 residues. CDR1 and CDR2 (germline): MDHEN, SYDVKM. V lost 2 bases to trimming and J lost 3 bases, with 14 bases between them. CDR3 DNA sequence: TGTGCCAGCAGTTTAGCGAAGTTCGGTCTCTACGAGCAGTACTTC. Translated, it gives CASSLAKFGLYEQYF.

This clone was picked up one time. The chain has TRBV9 and TRBJ1-2, with TRBD1 as a possible D gene (6 bases). Trimming pared 3 bases from V and 8 bases from J, leaving 26 bases between. Germline assignment: CDR1 SGDLS and CDR2 YYNGEE. CDR3 size: 17 residues. The CDR3 DNA reads TGTGCCAGCAGCGCCTCAGGGGAAATTCGGTATGGGTCGGGCTACACCTTC. It specifies CASSASGEIRYGSGYTF.

The CDR3 here is CASTAEGIYGYTF. CDR3 coding DNA: TGTGCCAGCACCGCGGAGGGCATATATGGCTACACCTTC. This chain joins TRBV6-1 and TRBJ1-2; D is undetermined. Germline CDR1 is MNHNS and CDR2 is SASEGT. The CDR3 covers 13 residues. Trimming left V 7 bases short and J 5 bases short, with 14 bases between.

This clone was seen only once. The gene calls are TRBV6-6 and TRBJ2-1; 9 bases line up with TRBD1. The germline gives CDR1 MNHNY, CDR2 SVGAGI (reference sequence). CDR3 length equals 14 residues. V shed 6 bases and J 4 bases; nucleotides not matched to a gene: 4. CDR3 nucleotides: TGTGCCAGCAGGACCGGGACAGGGTACAATGAGCAGTTCTTC. It encodes CASRTGTGYNEQFF.

This rearrangement joins TRBV11-2 to TRBJ1-1, with a tentative D call TRBD1 (6 bases). This CDR3 contains 14 residues. The germline CDR1 and CDR2 sequences are SGHAT and FQNNGV. V lost 5 bases and J 6 bases, leaving 16 bases between the germline ends. CDR3 DNA sequence: TGTGCCAGCAGCGTTGAACAGGGAATGGCTGAAGCTTTCTTT. Protein: CASSVEQGMAEAFF. The full variable domain, in which reference TRBV11-2 and TRBJ1-1 provide the parts outside the CDR3, is EAGVAQSPRYKIIEKRQSVAFWCNPISGHATLYWYQQILGQGPKLLIQFQNNGVVDDSQLPKDRFSAERLKGVDSTLKIQPAKLEDSAVYLCASSVEQGMAEAFFGQGTRLTVV.

The chain combines TRBV6-1 with TRBJ2-7; the D is unclear. The CDR3 has 15 residues. V lost 1 base, J lost 3 bases, and 13 bases lay in between. The germline V gene encodes CDR1 MNHNS and CDR2 SASEGT. CDR3 region: CASSEDEVNFYEQYF. The CDR3 region has the DNA TGTGCCAGCAGTGAAGACGAGGTCAATTTCTACGAGCAGTACTTC.

The chain is built from TRBV29-1 and TRBJ2-3; D possibly corresponds to TRBD2 (5 bases). Trimming removed 4 bases from V and 3 bases from J, with 11 bases in between. CDR3 length: 13 amino acids. The germline gives CDR1 SQVTM, CDR2 ANQGSEA. In DNA, the CDR3 is TGCAGCGTTGGTCGTTGGGAGACAGATACGCAGTATTTT. Its protein product is CSVGRWETDTQYF.

The chain joins TRBV25-1 to TRBJ1-3; 10 bases are shared with TRBD1. The CDR3 is 15 amino acids. Looked up from germline, CDR1 is MGHDK and CDR2 is SYGVNS. J gave up 5 bases and V 2 bases, and 3 bases lay outside the gene matches. CDR3 coding DNA: TGTGCCAGCAGTGAAACGGGACAGGGGAGAAACACCATATATTTT. Its translation is CASSETGQGRNTIYF.

The J gene is TRBJ2-7, the V gene TRBV6-5; tentative D call: TRBD1 (6 bases). The CDR3 extends over 11 amino acids. Trimming pared 7 bases from V and 4 bases from J, leaving 8 bases between. In germline, CDR1 is MNHEY, CDR2 SVGAGI. CDR3 region: CASIQGYEQYF. The DNA for the CDR3 is TGTGCCAGCATACAGGGATACGAGCAGTACTTC.

The J gene is TRBJ1-2, the V gene TRBV5-1; TRBD1 matches at 8 bases. This CDR3 is built from 15 residues. The V and J ends lost 1 base and 2 bases, in that order; junction bases with no gene match: 4. In germline, CDR1 is SGHRS, CDR2 YFSETQ. The DNA of the CDR3 is TGCGCCAGCAGCTTGTTTCAGGGGGCAAACTATGGCTACACCTTC. It specifies CASSLFQGANYGYTF.

This chain joins TRBV7-8 and TRBJ2-1, with 12 bases matching TRBD2. The CDR3 spans 17 residues. CDR1 is SGHVS and CDR2 is FQNEAQ in the germline V gene. Trimming removed 3 bases from V and 3 bases from J; junction bases left unmatched: 6. CDR3 nucleotides: TGTGCCAGCAGCTTTGCCCTAGCGGGGGGGTACTACAATGAGCAGTTCTTC. The encoded protein is CASSFALAGGYYNEQFF.

CDR3 DNA: TGTGCCAGCAGTCTCGCAGGACACACAGATACGCAGTATTTT. Translating gives CASSLAGHTDTQYF. The chain uses TRBV27 and TRBJ2-3, with D possibly matching TRBD1 (5 bases). The CDR3 covers 14 residues. Germline V gene sequence: CDR1 MNHEY, CDR2 SMNVEV (reference sequence). The ends were cut back, 5 bases at V and 2 bases at J, with 11 bases in the middle.

The V and J genes are TRBV5-8 and TRBJ2-3; 11 nucleotides line up with TRBD2. Germline CDR1 reads SGHTS; CDR2 reads YDEGEE. Trimming cost V 4 bases and J 0 bases; bases outside gene matches: 13. The length of the CDR3 is 19 residues. The CDR3 loop reads CASSGPLAGGSRSTDTQYF. Written as DNA, the CDR3 is TGTGCCAGCAGCGGGCCCCTAGCGGGGGGCTCAAGAAGCACAGATACGCAGTATTTT. Combining the CDR3 with reference TRBV5-8 and TRBJ2-3 gives the whole variable domain EAGVTQSPTHLIKTRGQQATLRCSPISGHTSVYWYQQALGLGLQFLLWYDEGEERNRGNFPPRFSGRQFPNYSSELNVNALELEDSALYLCASSGPLAGGSRSTDTQYFGPGTRLTVL.

The chain joins TRBV2 to TRBJ1-5; 12 positions agree with TRBD1. Germline V lookup: CDR1 SNHLY, CDR2 FYNNEI. The CDR3 is 19 residues long. The junction had 12 bases not matched to a gene; V was cut back by 6 bases and J by 0 bases. CDR3 loop: CASSHYPGQGAYSNQPQHF. The CDR3 region has the DNA TGTGCCAGCAGCCACTACCCGGGACAGGGGGCGTATAGCAATCAGCCCCAGCATTTT.

The chain is built from TRBV7-9 and TRBJ1-1; 7 bases are a match to TRBD1. Germline V CDR1 and CDR2: SEHNR, FQNEAQ (reference sequence). V dropped 2 bases and J dropped 5; count of bases not matched to a gene: 5. The CDR3 length is 14 residues. The CDR3 DNA sequence: TGTGCCAGCAGCTTATCGGCAGGGGGGACTGAAGCTTTCTTT. Amino acids: CASSLSAGGTEAFF.

This rearrangement joins TRBV10-3 to TRBJ2-7; perhaps TRBD1 as D (5 bases). V was pared by 6 bases and J by 2 bases, with 17 bases between. Germline values: CDR1 ENHRY, CDR2 SYGVKD. There are 15 residues in the CDR3. The CDR3 nucleotides read TGTGCCATCAGGAAAGACAGCCCGGCCCCCTACGAGCAGTACTTC. This encodes CAIRKDSPAPYEQYF.

The gene calls are TRBV11-1 and TRBJ2-7, with TRBD1 matching over 8 bases. Germline-derived CDR1 and CDR2 are SGHAT and FQDESV (reference sequence). The length of the CDR3 is 13 residues. The ends lost 5 bases at V and 2 bases at J; junction bases unmatched: 2. The CDR3 sequence is CASSRTGPYEQYF. The CDR3 nucleotides are TGTGCCAGCAGCCGGACAGGGCCCTACGAGCAGTACTTC.